The 16 T cell receptor beta chains presented below share a single source sample, sequenced in a study of technical replicates of blood from several donors. Clones were sequenced by immunoSEQ multiplex PCR, and TCRdb holds only the in-frame ones, with some missing. The data contain around 16,000 clones, approximately 86% of them singletons. Sequencing was carried out using PBMCs. The receptor source for this set is a human donor in good health.

This chain joins TRBV6-6 and TRBJ1-3; D uncertain. Germline CDR1 MNHNY, CDR2 SVGAGI (reference sequence). V was shortened by 4 bases and J by 4 bases, with 14 bases between the two germline ends. This CDR3 has 15 residues. CDR3 sequence reads: CASSWRPRKGNTIYF. The CDR3 DNA is TGTGCCAGCAGTTGGCGACCGAGGAAAGGAAACACCATATATTTT.

This clone was counted a single time. One end of the junction varies from germline; a read error may be responsible. V is TRBV14 and J is TRBJ2-1; 8 bases are shared with TRBD2. The CDR3 contains 13 residues. CDR1 and CDR2 from the germline V gene are SGHDN and FVKESK. The CDR3 region is CASSKDRGTSKFF. The CDR3 coding sequence is TGTGCCAGCAGCAAAGACAGAGGGACTAGTAAGTTCTTC.

The rearrangement joins TRBV28 to TRBJ2-7; 7 bases match TRBD1. The CDR3 totals 15 residues. The trim removed 6 bases at V and 1 base at J, leaving 9 bases unmatched. Germline V gene lookup returns CDR1 MDHEN and CDR2 SYDVKM. The CDR3 sequence: CASSPQDRSSYEQYF. For the CDR3, the DNA is TGTGCCAGCAGCCCCCAGGACAGGTCTTCCTACGAGCAGTACTTC.

This clone was observed a single time. The rearrangement links TRBV30 to TRBJ1-6; D uncertain. Germline V gene sequence: CDR1 GTSNPN, CDR2 SVGIG (reference sequence). V was cut by 3 bases and J by 8 bases, with 5 bases left in between. The CDR3 spans 11 residues. CDR3 nucleotide sequence: TGTGCCTGGAGATCGTATTCACCCCTCCACTTT. Translation: CAWRSYSPLHF.

The chain employs TRBV27 and TRBJ2-7, with TRBD1 identical over 11 bases. Germline CDR1 and CDR2: MNHEY and SMNVEV (reference sequence). V lost 4 bases, J lost 4 bases, and 3 bases stayed unmatched. CDR3 length: 14 amino acids. CDR3 in DNA: TGTGCCAGCAGTTCCGGGACAGGGGGGTACGAGCAGTACTTC. Translated, it gives CASSSGTGGYEQYF.

The rearrangement uses TRBV2 and TRBJ2-2; TRBD2 aligns across 7 bases. CDR1 and CDR2 from the germline V gene are SNHLY and FYNNEI. The ends lost 1 base at V and 7 bases at J; junction bases unmatched: 6. The CDR3 has 15 amino acids. Written as DNA, the CDR3 is TGTGCCAGCAGTGAAGTCTCGGGAGGCGGCGGGGAGCTGTTTTTT. This sequence encodes CASSEVSGGGGELFF.

The chain recombines TRBV5-6 with TRBJ1-3, with D possibly TRBD1 on 5 matching bases. CDR1 is SGHDT, CDR2 YYEEEE, per germline. Trimming removed 4 bases from V and 0 bases from J, with 11 bases in between. The CDR3 has 15 amino acids. The CDR3 DNA is TGTGCCAGCAGCGCCAGCGGGGGCTCTGGAAACACCATATATTTT. It codes for CASSASGGSGNTIYF. Filled out from reference TRBV5-6 and TRBJ1-3, the complete variable domain reads DAGVTQSPTHLIKTRGQQVTLRCSPKSGHDTVSWYQQALGQGPQFIFQYYEEEERQRGNFPDRFSGHQFPNYSSELNVNALLLGDSALYLCASSASGGSGNTIYFGEGSWLTVV.

The count of this clone is one. The chain combines TRBV5-4 with TRBJ1-1; the D gene is possibly TRBD1 (6 bases). This CDR3 is built from 11 residues. V was clipped by 7 bases and J by 10 bases, with 14 bases between them. CDR1 is SGHNT, CDR2 YYREEE, per germline (reference sequence). CDR3 sequence reads: CASLIQGVAFF. DNA for the CDR3: TGTGCCAGCTTAATACAGGGTGTAGCTTTCTTT.

The V and J genes are TRBV18 and TRBJ2-1, with 9 positions matching TRBD1. This CDR3 has 14 residues. Trimming cost V 3 bases and J 7 bases; bases outside gene matches: 4. Germline CDR1 KGHSH, CDR2 LQKENI. The CDR3 region has the DNA TGTGCCAGCTCACCTTGGGACAGGGCAAATGAGCAGTTCTTC. Translating gives CASSPWDRANEQFF.

The rearrangement joins TRBV5-1 to TRBJ1-5; no definite D call. The CDR3 is made up of 15 amino acids. Trimming removed 1 base at V and 4 bases at J, with 12 bases between. Germline V gives CDR1 SGHRS, CDR2 YFSETQ. Written as DNA, the CDR3 is TGCGCCAGCAGCTTGAGCTCTTTCGGGAATCAGCCCCAGCATTTT. As protein: CASSLSSFGNQPQHF.

This CDR3 reads CASRRTQGGNQPQHF. The CDR3 DNA follows: TGTGCCAGCAGACGGACGCAGGGTGGGAATCAGCCCCAGCATTTT. The chain recombines TRBV6-5 with TRBJ1-5; tentatively, D is TRBD1 (5 bases). Germline CDR1 MNHEY, CDR2 SVGAGI. CDR3 length equals 15 residues. The V end was cut by 6 bases, the J end by 4 bases, with 16 bases between.

The J gene is TRBJ1-4, the V gene TRBV10-3, with TRBD1 as a possible D gene (5 bases). The germline CDR1 and CDR2 sequences are ENHRY and SYGVKD. V was cut by 9 bases and J by 8 bases, with 13 bases left in between. The CDR3 is 12 amino acids. The CDR3 nucleotides read TGTGCCATTGCAGCCCAGGGAGAAAAACTGTTTTTT. Its translation is CAIAAQGEKLFF.

V is TRBV19 and J is TRBJ1-4; 9 bases align to TRBD1. J was trimmed by 7 bases and V by 5 bases; bases with no gene match: 5. The CDR3 has 14 residues. The V gene's germline CDR1 is LNHDA and CDR2 SQIVND (reference sequence). CDR3 DNA sequence: TGTGCCAGTAGTTCCGGGACAGGGTCTGAAAAACTGTTTTTT. It yields the protein CASSSGTGSEKLFF.

The chain combines TRBV27 with TRBJ1-1; D is perhaps TRBD1 (5 bases). Germline values: CDR1 MNHEY, CDR2 SMNVEV (reference sequence). V lost 3 bases and J 4 bases, leaving 9 bases between the germline ends. The CDR3 runs to 13 residues. The CDR3: CASSFVQGTEAFF. DNA of the CDR3: TGTGCCAGCAGTTTCGTCCAGGGCACTGAAGCTTTCTTT.

The chain couples TRBV11-2 to TRBJ1-1; D gene uncertain. V was clipped by 0 bases and J by 0 bases, with 14 bases between them. The CDR3 sequence is 17 residues long. Germline V gene sequence: CDR1 SGHAT, CDR2 FQNNGV. CDR3 residues: CASSLDRGRPMNTEAFF. CDR3 nucleotides: TGTGCCAGCAGCTTAGATCGCGGCCGACCCATGAACACTGAAGCTTTCTTT.

J is TRBJ2-3 and V is TRBV19; TRBD2 might be the D (6 bases). The CDR3 sequence is 14 residues long. Trimming took off 5 bases at V and 0 bases at J, with 9 bases between the two ends. CDR1 and CDR2 (germline): LNHDA, SQIVND (reference sequence). This CDR3 reads CASSDSGSTDTQYF. In DNA, the CDR3 is TGTGCCAGTAGTGACAGCGGGAGCACAGATACGCAGTATTTT.